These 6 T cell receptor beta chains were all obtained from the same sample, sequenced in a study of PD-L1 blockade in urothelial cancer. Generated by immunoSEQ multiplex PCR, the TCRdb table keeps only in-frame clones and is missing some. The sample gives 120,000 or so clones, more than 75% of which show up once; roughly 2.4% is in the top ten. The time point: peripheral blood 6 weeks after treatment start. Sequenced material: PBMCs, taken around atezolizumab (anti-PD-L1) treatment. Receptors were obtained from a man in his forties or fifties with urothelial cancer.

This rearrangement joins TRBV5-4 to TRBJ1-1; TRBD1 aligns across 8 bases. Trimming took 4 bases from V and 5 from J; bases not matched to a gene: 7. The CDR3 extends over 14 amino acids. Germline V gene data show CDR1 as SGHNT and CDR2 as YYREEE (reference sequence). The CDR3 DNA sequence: TGTGCCAGCAGCCTGCAGGGGGCAAAAACTGAAGCTTTCTTT. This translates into CASSLQGAKTEAFF.

CDR3 residues: CAWTLGLAGETQYF. The CDR3 DNA reads as TGTGCCTGGACTCTTGGACTAGCGGGGGAGACCCAGTACTTC. The V and J genes are TRBV30 and TRBJ2-5, with TRBD2 identical over 12 bases. Germline CDR1 is GTSNPN and CDR2 is SVGIG (reference sequence). This CDR3 is 14 amino acids long. V was clipped by 4 bases and J by 5 bases; unmatched bases: 5.

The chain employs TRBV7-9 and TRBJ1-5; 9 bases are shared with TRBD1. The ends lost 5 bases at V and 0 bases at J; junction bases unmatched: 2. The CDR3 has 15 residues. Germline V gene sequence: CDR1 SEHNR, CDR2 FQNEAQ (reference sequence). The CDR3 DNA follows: TGTGCCAGCAGCGGGACAGGGTATAGCAATCAGCCCCAGCATTTT. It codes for CASSGTGYSNQPQHF.

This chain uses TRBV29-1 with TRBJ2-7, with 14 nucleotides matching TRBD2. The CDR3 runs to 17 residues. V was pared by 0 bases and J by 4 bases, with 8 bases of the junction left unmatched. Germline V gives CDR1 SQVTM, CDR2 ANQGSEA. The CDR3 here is CSVEDAGTSGRGYEQYF. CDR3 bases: TGCAGCGTTGAAGACGCCGGGACTAGCGGGAGAGGATACGAGCAGTACTTC.

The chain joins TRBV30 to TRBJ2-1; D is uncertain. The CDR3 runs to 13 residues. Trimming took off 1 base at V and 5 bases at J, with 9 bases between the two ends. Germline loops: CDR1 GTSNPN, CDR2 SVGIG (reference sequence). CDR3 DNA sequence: TGTGCCTGGAGTGGGATAGCAGACAATGAGCAGTTCTTC. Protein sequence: CAWSGIADNEQFF.

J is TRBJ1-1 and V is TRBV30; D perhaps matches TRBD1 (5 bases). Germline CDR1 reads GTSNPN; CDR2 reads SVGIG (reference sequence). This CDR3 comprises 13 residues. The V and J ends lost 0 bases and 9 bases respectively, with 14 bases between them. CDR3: CAWSVNQGSQAFF. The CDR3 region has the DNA TGTGCCTGGAGTGTAAACCAGGGCTCCCAAGCTTTCTTT.